These 27 T cell receptor beta chains were sequenced from one sample in a study of identical twins. TCRdb ran MiXCR on the 5' RACE reads and lists one entry per CDR3 protein. The sample has 420,000 or so distinct CDR3 sequences, roughly 18% seen once. The material sequenced was naive T cells sorted from blood. Source of these receptors: a man in his fifties in good health.

This clonotype was seen a few times. The chain joins TRBV4-2 to TRBJ2-3, with unresolved D. This CDR3 comprises 16 residues. CDR1 and CDR2 from the germline V gene are LGHNA and YNFKEQ. V dropped 5 bases and J dropped 2 bases, with 17 bases sitting between them. The CDR3 DNA reads TGTGCCAGCAGCGCCCGAAGCCACCTAGACACAGATACGCAGTATTTT. Its protein is CASSARSHLDTDTQYF.

In its sample, this clonotype was seen many times. The rearrangement links TRBV12-3 or TRBV12-4 to TRBJ2-1; D is perhaps TRBD1 (6 bases). The V gene lost 2 bases and the J gene lost 4 bases, with 6 bases spanning the gap. This CDR3 has 13 residues. The CDR3 sequence: CASSLRGYNEQFF. In nucleotides, the CDR3 is TGTGCCAGCAGTTTAAGGGGGTACAATGAGCAGTTCTTC.

The V call is TRBV4-3, the J call TRBJ2-7; 12 bases are a match to TRBD2. Germline loops: CDR1 LGHNA, CDR2 YSLEER. The CDR3 extends over 14 amino acids. Trimming took 6 bases from V and 6 from J; bases not matched to a gene: 6. CDR3 sequence: CASRDLAGGPEQYF. The CDR3 DNA is TGCGCCAGCAGGGATCTAGCGGGAGGGCCCGAGCAGTACTTC.

This clonotype was counted only a few times. The gene calls are TRBV20-1 and TRBJ1-1, with D possibly TRBD1 on 6 matching bases. This CDR3 region has 11 residues. Germline V gene sequence: CDR1 DFQATT, CDR2 SNEGSKA (reference sequence). Between the trimmed V and J ends, which lost 6 bases and 7 bases, there was a span of 12 bases. This CDR3 is CSAAGQNEAFF. CDR3 DNA sequence: TGCAGTGCCGCCGGACAGAATGAAGCTTTCTTT.

This clonotype was seen at least ten times. The chain is built from TRBV27 and TRBJ2-7; a weak D match, TRBD2 (7 bases). Germline values: CDR1 MNHEY, CDR2 SMNVEV (reference sequence). The germline V and J ends were trimmed by 6 bases and 2 bases, with 17 bases remaining between them. The CDR3 length is 15 residues. CDR3: CASSLGRGFAYEQYF. The CDR3 DNA reads TGTGCCAGCAGCCTTGGGAGGGGGTTCGCCTACGAGCAGTACTTC.

V usage is TRBV25-1 and J usage is TRBJ2-1; D may be TRBD1 or TRBD2 (5 bases each). V shed 8 bases and J shed 9 bases, with 14 bases lying between them. The CDR3 runs 12 residues. The germline V gene encodes CDR1 MGHDK and CDR2 SYGVNS. The CDR3 nucleotides are TGTGCCAGCCGGGACGCTATCGGTGAGCAGTTCTTC. Residues: CASRDAIGEQFF.

This clonotype was counted at least ten times. V gene TRBV19 combines with J gene TRBJ2-7; D perhaps matches TRBD1 (6 bases). Trimming removed 2 bases at V and 0 bases at J, with 8 bases between. This CDR3 is built from 14 residues. Per germline, CDR1 LNHDA and CDR2 SQIVND (reference sequence). CDR3 protein: CASSIRGSSYEQYF. DNA for the CDR3: TGTGCCAGTAGTATAAGGGGGAGCTCCTACGAGCAGTACTTC.

This clonotype has a count of ten or more. The chain uses TRBV12-3 or TRBV12-4 and TRBJ1-4; weak D call: TRBD1 (6 bases). The CDR3 covers 16 residues. Trimming cost V 3 bases and J 7 bases, with 18 bases left between them. In nucleotides, the CDR3 is TGTGCCAGCAGTTTCTCCTTAACAGGGTTTGGTGAAAAACTGTTTTTT. Amino acids: CASSFSLTGFGEKLFF.

This clonotype was detected a few times. The chain joins TRBV6-5 to TRBJ2-5; weak D call: TRBD2 (6 bases). The CDR3 runs 14 residues. Germline CDR1 and CDR2: MNHEY and SVGAGI. Between the trimmed V and J ends, which lost 0 bases and 6 bases, there was a span of 11 bases. CDR3 region: CASSYSPGEKTQYF. The CDR3 region has the DNA TGTGCCAGCAGTTACTCCCCGGGGGAGAAGACCCAGTACTTC.

This chain links TRBV5-1 with TRBJ2-1; TRBD2 aligns across 8 bases. The CDR3 has 13 residues. V shed 4 bases, J shed 9 bases, and the junction held 6 bases outside the gene matches. Germline V gene data show CDR1 as SGHRS and CDR2 as YFSETQ. The CDR3 loop is CASSHPGGSEQFF. The DNA for the CDR3 is TGCGCCAGCAGCCATCCGGGGGGGAGTGAGCAGTTCTTC.

This clonotype has more than one count but fewer than ten. The rearrangement links TRBV12-3 or TRBV12-4 to TRBJ1-2; D remains ambiguous. This CDR3 is 13 amino acids long. The V end was cut by 0 bases, the J end by 4 bases, with 6 bases between. CDR3 loop: CASSLAQLYGYTF. DNA of the CDR3: TGTGCCAGCAGTTTAGCGCAGCTCTATGGCTACACCTTC.

The table lists this clonotype with a few counts. This chain uses TRBV5-1 with TRBJ2-7; D possibly uses TRBD1 or TRBD2 (6 bases each). The CDR3 loop spans 16 amino acids. Trimming removed 4 bases from V and 5 bases from J, with 22 bases in between. Per the germline V gene, CDR1 is SGHRS and CDR2 is YFSETQ. The CDR3 region has the DNA TGCGCCAGCAGCCGGGGGCAGGGGCCCCTCTTGAACGAGCAGTACTTC. Protein: CASSRGQGPLLNEQYF.

The V gene is TRBV7-8, the J gene TRBJ2-7; 11 nucleotides agree with TRBD2. V lost 6 bases and J lost 4; bases outside the gene matches: 14. This CDR3 comprises 17 residues. Germline CDR1 is SGHVS and CDR2 is FQNEAQ. CDR3 DNA: TGTGCCAGCAGTTTAACCCCCGGTAGCGGGGGGGCGTACGAGCAGTACTTC. As protein: CASSLTPGSGGAYEQYF.

The V gene is TRBV12-3 or TRBV12-4, the J gene TRBJ2-7, with D possibly TRBD2 on 6 matching bases. Trimming pared 7 bases from V and 7 bases from J, leaving 14 bases between. The CDR3 is 12 amino acids. Here the CDR3 DNA reads TGTGCCAGCACCTCCGGGGGTCGGGAGCAGTACTTC. This gives the protein CASTSGGREQYF.

This clonotype was counted between two and nine times. CDR3 amino acids: CASSGPGRLSGANVLTF. CDR3 DNA: TGTGCCAGCAGTGGACCCGGACGCCTCTCTGGGGCCAACGTCCTGACTTTC. This rearrangement joins TRBV12-3 or TRBV12-4 to TRBJ2-6; unclear D gene. The V end lost 5 bases, the J end lost 0 bases, and 14 bases lay between the germline ends. CDR3 size: 17 residues.

The CDR3 coding sequence is TGCAGCGTCGAGCGCCCGGGACAGGGGGCTGTCTACGAGCAGTACTTC. Translated: CSVERPGQGAVYEQYF. V usage is TRBV29-1 and J usage is TRBJ2-7; 12 nucleotides line up with TRBD1. V dropped 6 bases and J dropped 3; count of bases not matched to a gene: 12. This CDR3 has 16 residues. The germline V gene encodes CDR1 SQVTM and CDR2 ANQGSEA.

This clonotype was observed many times. The chain is built from TRBV20-1 and TRBJ1-5; TRBD1 matches at 8 bases. CDR1 and CDR2 from the germline V gene are DFQATT and SNEGSKA (reference sequence). The CDR3 extends over 17 amino acids. The V and J ends lost 6 bases and 0 bases, in that order; junction bases with no gene match: 13. CDR3 sequence reads: CSAVVPGQENSNQPQHF. CDR3 sequence (DNA): TGCAGTGCAGTGGTCCCGGGACAGGAAAATAGCAATCAGCCCCAGCATTTT.

This clonotype was observed a handful of times. The chain carries TRBV11-2 and TRBJ2-3; weak D call: TRBD2 (5 bases). There are 18 residues in the CDR3. Trimming removed 0 bases at V and 1 base at J, with 17 bases between. The germline V gene has CDR1 SGHAT and CDR2 FQNNGV. CDR3 DNA: TGTGCCAGCAGCTTAGATCATCCATTCAGCGGAGGCACAGATACGCAGTATTTT. Protein sequence: CASSLDHPFSGGTDTQYF. Full variable domain (remainder filled in from reference TRBV11-2 and TRBJ2-3): EAGVAQSPRYKIIEKRQSVAFWCNPISGHATLYWYQQILGQGPKLLIQFQNNGVVDDSQLPKDRFSAERLKGVDSTLKIQPAKLEDSAVYLCASSLDHPFSGGTDTQYFGPGTRLTVL.

The V and J genes are TRBV2 and TRBJ1-1, with D perhaps TRBD1 (6 bases). V was pared by 7 bases and J by 5 bases, with 14 bases between. CDR1 is SNHLY and CDR2 is FYNNEI in the germline V gene. The CDR3 runs 13 residues. In DNA, the CDR3 is TGTGCCAGCAAGGTCAGGGGTAGTACTGAAGCTTTCTTT. It yields the protein CASKVRGSTEAFF.

The gene calls are TRBV12-3 or TRBV12-4 and TRBJ1-6; D might be TRBD1 (5 bases). The V end lost 4 bases, the J end lost 9 bases, and 16 bases lay between the germline ends. This CDR3 region has 15 residues. The CDR3 region is CASSSGRYQGSPLHF. CDR3 DNA: TGTGCCAGCAGTTCCGGACGCTATCAGGGTTCACCCCTCCACTTT.

Only a few counts were recorded for this clonotype. V is TRBV12-3 or TRBV12-4 and J is TRBJ2-5, with 7 bases aligning to TRBD1. The length of the CDR3 is 15 residues. With 8 bases clipped from V and 2 bases from J, the junction kept 11 bases outside the gene matches. The CDR3 region is CASGTGTAFQETQYF. The CDR3 nucleotides are TGTGCCAGCGGTACCGGGACAGCATTTCAAGAGACCCAGTACTTC.

J is TRBJ1-1 and V is TRBV4-2, with D perhaps TRBD1 (6 bases). V was trimmed by 1 base and J by 1 base, leaving 10 bases between them. The CDR3 has 15 amino acids. Looked up from germline, CDR1 is LGHNA and CDR2 is YNFKEQ. The CDR3 here is CASSQGPQGNTEAFF. For the CDR3, the DNA is TGTGCCAGCAGCCAAGGTCCACAGGGGAACACTGAAGCTTTCTTT.

This clonotype has more than one count but fewer than ten. This sequence joins TRBV29-1 and TRBJ2-7; no clear D. V gave up 0 bases and J gave up 5 bases, with 8 bases separating them. There are 12 residues in the CDR3. Germline V gene lookup returns CDR1 SQVTM and CDR2 ANQGSEA. The CDR3 DNA follows: TGCAGCGTTGAAGAAACAGTCAACGAGCAGTACTTC. It yields the protein CSVEETVNEQYF.

This clonotype has ten or more counts. The chain recombines TRBV20-1 with TRBJ2-1; D is ambiguous. The CDR3 contains 14 residues. Deletions cut 3 bases from V and 5 bases from J, with 14 bases between. Germline values: CDR1 DFQATT, CDR2 SNEGSKA (reference sequence). Written as DNA, the CDR3 is TGCAGTGCTAGCGGCCTCCTGAAGAACAATGAGCAGTTCTTC. The encoded protein is CSASGLLKNNEQFF.

Many counts were recorded for this clonotype. This sequence joins TRBV5-6 and TRBJ2-7, with D possibly TRBD1 on 6 matching bases. The length of the CDR3 is 15 residues. Trimming took off 1 base at V and 4 bases at J, with 15 bases between the two ends. The V gene's germline CDR1 is SGHDT and CDR2 YYEEEE. In DNA, the CDR3 is TGTGCCAGCAGCTTGTTGACGAACAGGGATTACGAGCAGTACTTC. Translating it yields CASSLLTNRDYEQYF.

The genes are TRBV4-3 and TRBJ2-3; D may be TRBD2 (5 bases). This CDR3 is 16 amino acids long. The germline V gene encodes CDR1 LGHNA and CDR2 YSLEER. V was shortened by 4 bases and J by 0 bases, with 14 bases between the two germline ends. In DNA form, the CDR3 reads TGCGCCAGCAGCCGACTAAGCGACAAGAGCACAGATACGCAGTATTTT. Amino acids: CASSRLSDKSTDTQYF.

This clonotype has at least ten counts. This sequence joins TRBV5-1 and TRBJ2-5, with D possibly matching TRBD2 (5 bases). The germline gives CDR1 SGHRS, CDR2 YFSETQ. Trimming cost V 0 bases and J 5 bases, with 8 bases left between them. CDR3 length equals 13 residues. CDR3 loop: CASSLGRDETQYF. In nucleotides, the CDR3 is TGCGCCAGCAGCTTGGGACGGGATGAGACCCAGTACTTC.